The next 2 T cell receptor beta chains were all read from a single sample in a study of blood T cell repertoires in COVID-19. Sequencing used immunoSEQ multiplex PCR; TCRdb keeps in-frame clones, though not all of them. The table has about 160,000 clones, around three quarters seen once; the top ten hold about 8.3%. The material sequenced was peripheral blood. The receptors were gathered from a man aged 55 to 70 with acute or convalescent COVID-19.

The genes are TRBV5-1 and TRBJ1-3; 9 bases agree with TRBD1. Germline CDR1 SGHRS, CDR2 YFSETQ. V was clipped by 0 bases and J by 2 bases; unmatched bases: 3. The CDR3 sequence is 16 residues long. The CDR3 here is CASSLGTGVAGNTIYF. As DNA, the CDR3 is TGCGCCAGCAGCTTGGGGACAGGGGTAGCTGGAAACACCATATATTTT.

This chain connects TRBV2 to TRBJ2-1; D is possibly TRBD2 (6 bases). The germline gives CDR1 SNHLY, CDR2 FYNNEI. The CDR3 is made up of 14 amino acids. Between the trimmed V and J ends, which lost 4 bases and 3 bases, there was a span of 10 bases. The DNA of the CDR3 is TGTGCCAGCAGTGGGCGGGACTTCTACAATGAGCAGTTCTTC. As protein: CASSGRDFYNEQFF.